These 18 T cell receptor beta chains were all obtained from the same sample, sequenced in a study of T cell repertoires in cytomegalovirus infection. Antigens for these TCRs are unknown. TCRdb reprocessed the reads via MiXCR and lists one record per CDR3 protein. This sample has 100,000 to 150,000 distinct CDR3 sequences, with 24% found just once. Sequenced sample: PBMCs, sequenced either directly or after in vitro stimulation (not recorded which). These receptors all stem from a human donor in good health (CMV status not recorded). Some clones in this sample may be carry-over from other donors' samples.

The rearrangement links TRBV5-5 to TRBJ1-2; D is undetermined. Germline assignment: CDR1 SGHKS and CDR2 YYEKEE (reference sequence). Trimming cost V 4 bases and J 5 bases, with 12 bases left between them. This CDR3 contains 13 residues. This CDR3 is CASSRQTTYGYTF. The DNA of the CDR3 is TGTGCCAGCAGCCGTCAGACAACGTATGGCTACACCTTC. The variable domain in full, completed from reference TRBV5-5 and TRBJ1-2, reads DAGVTQSPTHLIKTRGQQVTLRCSPISGHKSVSWYQQVLGQGPQFIFQYYEKEERGRGNFPDRFSARQFPNYSSELNVNALLLGDSALYLCASSRQTTYGYTFGSGTRLTVV.

The sample holds a few counts of this clonotype. The gene calls are TRBV4-1 and TRBJ1-2, with D unresolved. This CDR3 has 17 residues. V lost 3 bases and J lost 0, with 17 bases in between. The germline V gene encodes CDR1 MGHRA and CDR2 YSYEKL. The CDR3 here is CASSQSWPPPSNYGYTF. The DNA for the CDR3 is TGCGCCAGCAGCCAGAGCTGGCCGCCGCCTTCTAACTATGGCTACACCTTC.

CDR3 sequence: CASTSTGRQETQYF. CDR3 DNA sequence: TGTGCCAGCACCTCGACAGGGAGGCAAGAGACCCAGTACTTC. The V and J genes are TRBV6-2 or TRBV6-3 and TRBJ2-5, with D tentatively TRBD1 (7 bases). This CDR3 spans 14 amino acids. Germline values: CDR1 MNHEY, CDR2 SVGEGT. The V and J ends lost 7 bases and 2 bases respectively, with 14 bases between them.

This clonotype was found a few times. This chain uses TRBV28 with TRBJ2-5, with 11 bases identical to TRBD2. Germline trimming cut 8 bases from V and 5 bases from J; bases unmatched to any gene: 7. Per the germline V gene, CDR1 is MDHEN and CDR2 is SYDVKM. This CDR3 has 14 amino acids. The CDR3: CASQTSGSTETQYF. As DNA, the CDR3 is TGTGCCAGCCAAACTAGCGGGAGTACGGAGACCCAGTACTTC.

The V and J genes are TRBV10-3 and TRBJ1-3, with D possibly being TRBD1 (6 bases). The germline V gene has CDR1 ENHRY and CDR2 SYGVKD. The CDR3 spans 13 residues. The V end lost 10 bases, the J end lost 0 bases, and 10 bases lay between the germline ends. The CDR3 is CATNRDSGNTIYF. Written as DNA, the CDR3 is TGTGCCACCAACAGGGACTCTGGAAACACCATATATTTT.

This clonotype showed up many times. The chain carries TRBV7-2 and TRBJ2-3; perhaps TRBD2 as D (5 bases). The CDR3 loop spans 16 amino acids. V was cut by 0 bases and J by 6 bases, with 16 bases left in between. CDR1 and CDR2 from the germline V gene are SGHTA and FQGNSA. In DNA, the CDR3 is TGTGCCAGCAGCTTAGCCATCTCACCCGGGGAGGATACGCAGTATTTT. This codes for CASSLAISPGEDTQYF. Full variable domain (rest looked up from reference TRBV7-2 and TRBJ2-3): GAGVSQSPSNKVTEKGKDVELRCDPISGHTALYWYRQSLGQGLEFLIYFQGNSAPDKSGLPSDRFSAERTGGSVSTLTIQRTQQEDSAVYLCASSLAISPGEDTQYFGPGTRLTVL.

The chain joins TRBV9 to TRBJ1-1; maybe TRBD1 (6 bases). Looked up from germline, CDR1 is SGDLS and CDR2 is YYNGEE. V dropped 4 bases and J dropped 9 bases, with 16 bases sitting between them. The CDR3 runs 13 residues. The DNA of the CDR3 is TGTGCCAGCAGCTTAGACGGGGGCCAGAAAGCTTTCTTT. This codes for CASSLDGGQKAFF.

By share, this clonotype ranks as medium-sized. V and J are TRBV7-2 and TRBJ1-5, with D unresolved. Trimming removed 4 bases at V and 0 bases at J, with 10 bases between. Germline CDR1 reads SGHTA; CDR2 reads FQGNSA. CDR3 length: 15 residues. CDR3 bases: TGTGCCAGCAGCTCGGCCCTAAATAGCAATCAGCCCCAGCATTTT. Amino acids: CASSSALNSNQPQHF.

This clonotype has more than one count but fewer than ten. V and J are TRBV2 and TRBJ2-7; 8 nucleotides line up with TRBD1. This CDR3 is built from 13 residues. The ends lost 5 bases at V and 4 bases at J; junction bases unmatched: 4. The germline V gene encodes CDR1 SNHLY and CDR2 FYNNEI. Here the CDR3 reads CASSRGQGYEQYV. For the CDR3, the DNA is TGTGCCAGCAGTCGAGGACAGGGTTACGAGCAGTACGTC.

This sequence joins TRBV5-1 and TRBJ2-1; 13 nucleotides line up with TRBD2. The CDR3 sequence is 15 residues long. Germline V gives CDR1 SGHRS, CDR2 YFSETQ. V lost 0 bases to trimming and J lost 8 bases; unmatched junction nucleotides: 2. CDR3 DNA sequence: TGCGCCAGCAGCTTGGCGGGACTAGCGGGACATGAGCAGTTCTTC. It yields the protein CASSLAGLAGHEQFF. Filled out from reference TRBV5-1 and TRBJ2-1, the complete variable domain reads KAGVTQTPRYLIKTRGQQVTLSCSPISGHRSVSWYQQTPGQGLQFLFEYFSETQRNKGNFPGRFSGRQFSNSRSEMNVSTLELGDSALYLCASSLAGLAGHEQFFGPGTRLTVL.

This clonotype was detected a few times. The chain is built from TRBV11-2 and TRBJ2-1; possibly TRBD1 or TRBD2 for D (6 bases each). CDR3 length: 18 residues. The germline V and J ends were trimmed by 2 bases and 7 bases, with 24 bases remaining between them. CDR1 and CDR2 (germline): SGHAT, FQNNGV. In nucleotides, the CDR3 is TGTGCCAGCAGCTTATCCCGGGGGCGATTAAAGTTAGTGAATGAGCAGTTCTTC. Amino acids: CASSLSRGRLKLVNEQFF.

J is TRBJ2-2 and V is TRBV6-2 or TRBV6-3, with D unresolved. The CDR3 length is 11 residues. The germline V gene encodes CDR1 MNHEY and CDR2 SVGEGT. V was clipped by 7 bases and J by 7 bases, with 7 bases between them. This CDR3 reads CASTPGGELFF. CDR3 bases: TGTGCCAGCACCCCAGGCGGGGAGCTGTTTTTT.

The chain uses TRBV4-1 and TRBJ1-1; D ambiguous. The CDR3 totals 14 residues. V lost 3 bases to trimming and J lost 1 base, with 9 bases between them. Germline CDR1 is MGHRA and CDR2 is YSYEKL. The CDR3 here is CASSHMTANTEAFF. As DNA, the CDR3 is TGCGCCAGCAGCCACATGACGGCGAACACTGAAGCTTTCTTT.

The table lists this clonotype with a few counts. The chain combines TRBV4-1 with TRBJ2-1; 10 positions agree with TRBD1. Germline assignment: CDR1 MGHRA and CDR2 YSYEKL. J gave up 0 bases and V 4 bases, and 6 bases lay outside the gene matches. The length of the CDR3 is 17 residues. For the CDR3, the DNA is TGCGCCAGCAGCCGGGGACAGGGGCCGTCCTCCTACAATGAGCAGTTCTTC. It codes for CASSRGQGPSSYNEQFF.

This clonotype was seen many times. J is TRBJ2-5 and V is TRBV7-2, with 7 nucleotides matching TRBD1. Germline CDR1 is SGHTA and CDR2 is FQGNSA. Unmatched junction bases numbered 10, after V lost 4 bases and J lost 5 bases. The CDR3 is made up of 15 amino acids. The CDR3 DNA sequence: TGTGCCAGCAGCTCAGACAGGGTGTATCGGGAGACCCAGTACTTC. Protein product: CASSSDRVYRETQYF.

The chain combines TRBV6-2 or TRBV6-3 with TRBJ2-7; D is unclear. V dropped 2 bases and J dropped 5 bases, with 7 bases sitting between them. Germline CDR1 reads MNHEY; CDR2 reads SVGEGT. The CDR3 runs 12 residues. In DNA form, the CDR3 reads TGTGCCAGCAGTTACAGCAGTAACGAGCAGTACTTC. As protein: CASSYSSNEQYF.

V and J are TRBV7-2 and TRBJ1-1; the D is unclear. The CDR3 contains 13 residues. V lost 3 bases and J 0 bases, leaving 5 bases between the germline ends. Germline V CDR1 and CDR2: SGHTA, FQGNSA. DNA for the CDR3: TGTGCCAGCAGCTTTACCATGAACACTGAAGCTTTCTTT. Its protein product is CASSFTMNTEAFF. Supplemented by reference TRBV7-2 and TRBJ1-1, the full variable domain reads GAGVSQSPSNKVTEKGKDVELRCDPISGHTALYWYRQSLGQGLEFLIYFQGNSAPDKSGLPSDRFSAERTGGSVSTLTIQRTQQEDSAVYLCASSFTMNTEAFFGQGTRLTVV.

The chain has TRBV12-3 or TRBV12-4 and TRBJ1-1; D gene ambiguous. Trimming cost V 3 bases and J 2 bases, with 7 bases left between them. The CDR3 spans 13 residues. As DNA, the CDR3 is TGTGCCAGCAGTTTGGTAGTTAACACTGAAGCTTTCTTT. Translation gives CASSLVVNTEAFF.